These T cell receptor beta chains were read from a single sample in a study of shared clonotypes between healthy human individuals. Some clones are missing from TCRdb's copy, which holds only in-frame ones; the method was immunoSEQ multiplex PCR. Of a few hundred thousand clones listed, around 70% are singletons. Material: memory CD4+ T cells sorted from blood. The receptors derive from a man aged 25-40 years in good health. Each CDR3 is given with its conserved first and last residue. Fields, in order: clone size, J gene, D gene, V gene, CDR3 protein, CDR3 DNA. A D gene is named only where the DNA matches it firmly. Size is stated for part of the rows, as once, few or many counts, or as a class when the clone is expanded.

>NA|TRBJ2-3|TRBD2|TRBV7-9
CAASREATDTQYF
TGTGCCGCCAGCCGGGAGGCGACAGATACGCAGTATTTT
>NA|TRBJ1-2|NA|TRBV18
CASSPSGGRLSSNGYTF
TGTGCCAGCTCACCATCTGGGGGGCGCTTATCATCTAATGGCTACACCTTC
>NA|TRBJ2-3|NA|TRBV11-3
CASSAQGNTDTQYF
TGTGCCAGCAGCGCACAGGGTAACACAGATACGCAGTATTTT
>NA|TRBJ1-1|TRBD1|TRBV7-4
CASSSGQGQYTEAFF
TGTGCCAGCAGCTCCGGACAGGGACAATACACTGAAGCTTTCTTT
>NA|TRBJ2-1|TRBD2|TRBV7-3
CASSLAGVSPHEQFF
TGTGCCAGCAGTTTAGCGGGAGTGTCTCCGCATGAGCAGTTCTTC
>NA|TRBJ1-4|NA|TRBV29-1
CSVSQGGGNEKLFF
TGCAGCGTCTCACAGGGAGGGGGGAATGAAAAACTGTTTTTT
>NA|TRBJ2-1|TRBD2|TRBV7-2
CASSSSSGRAEFF
TGTGCCAGCAGCTCCAGTAGCGGGAGGGCCGAGTTCTTC
>NA|TRBJ2-1|TRBD2|TRBV6-5
CASSPPLAGFNEQFF
TGTGCCAGCAGTCCCCCCCTAGCGGGCTTCAATGAGCAGTTCTTC
>NA|TRBJ1-1|NA|TRBV4-3
CASSRTDGNTEAFF
TGCGCCAGCAGCCGGACCGACGGGAACACTGAAGCTTTCTTT
>once|TRBJ2-1|TRBD2|TRBV27
CASSLSRWLAGNEQFF
TGTGCCAGCAGTTTATCGAGGTGGCTAGCGGGCAATGAGCAGTTCTTC
>NA|TRBJ2-7|TRBD2|TRBV18
CASSPGTTNEQYF
TGTGCCAGCTCACCAGGGACTACTAACGAGCAGTACTTC
>NA|TRBJ1-6|TRBD1|TRBV25-1
CASSELGTVNSPLHF
TGTGCCAGCAGTGAACTTGGGACAGTAAATTCACCCCTCCACTTT
>NA|TRBJ2-2|TRBD2|TRBV9
CARGSGANTGELFF
TGTGCCAGGGGAAGCGGGGCGAACACCGGGGAGCTGTTTTTT
>NA|TRBJ2-1|TRBD2|TRBV6-6
CASSNSGEGTNEQFF
TGTGCCAGCTCTAATAGCGGGGAAGGGACCAATGAGCAGTTCTTC
>few|TRBJ2-5|TRBD2|TRBV27
CASSYGTSGRARVQETQYF
TGTGCCAGCAGTTATGGGACTAGCGGGAGGGCCCGGGTCCAAGAGACCCAGTACTTC
>NA|TRBJ2-2|NA|TRBV10-3
CAISAPTGELFF
TGTGCCATCAGTGCACCCACCGGGGAGCTGTTTTTT
>NA|TRBJ1-5|NA|TRBV2
CASRISAPGSNQPQHF
TGTGCCAGCAGAATCTCTGCGCCTGGGAGCAATCAGCCCCAGCATTTT
>NA|TRBJ1-4|NA|TRBV10-2
CASSEPGDSEKLFF
TGCGCCAGCAGCGAACCGGGAGATAGTGAAAAACTGTTTTTT
>NA|TRBJ2-7|TRBD1|TRBV6-5
CASSYLDRVTEQYF
TGTGCCAGCAGTTACCTGGACAGGGTGACCGAGCAGTACTTC
>NA|TRBJ2-7|TRBD2|TRBV10-1
CASSSSLAGNEQYF
TGCGCCAGCAGTTCCTCGCTAGCGGGAAACGAGCAGTACTTC
>NA|TRBJ2-3|NA|TRBV11-3
CASSFPFTDTQYF
TGTGCCAGCAGTTTTCCTTTTACAGATACGCAGTATTTT
>few|TRBJ2-1|TRBD2|TRBV19
CASSGLAGGIYNEQFF
TGTGCCAGTAGCGGACTAGCGGGAGGGATATACAATGAGCAGTTCTTC
>NA|TRBJ2-3|NA|TRBV5-6
CASSLGRDTSTDTQYF
TGTGCCAGCAGCTTGGGACGGGATACTAGCACAGATACGCAGTATTTT
>NA|TRBJ2-5|NA|TRBV27
CASSFSPGQGETQYF
TGTGCCAGCAGTTTTAGTCCGGGGCAGGGGGAGACCCAGTACTTC
>NA|TRBJ2-1|NA|TRBV30
CAWSVGGASYNEQFF
TGTGCCTGGAGTGTTGGGGGTGCCTCCTACAATGAGCAGTTCTTC
>NA|TRBJ1-6|NA|TRBV5-4
CASSRDPAFASSPLHF
TGTGCCAGCAGCCGCGACCCTGCCTTCGCGAGTTCACCCCTCCACTTT
>NA|TRBJ2-5|TRBD2|TRBV4-2
CASSHPWGTSGSKAETQYF
TGTGCCAGCAGCCACCCTTGGGGGACTAGCGGGAGTAAGGCAGAGACCCAGTACTTC
>few|TRBJ1-1|TRBD1|TRBV2
CASGKTGTHTEAFF
TGTGCCAGCGGAAAGACAGGGACCCACACTGAAGCTTTCTTT
>NA|TRBJ2-1|NA|TRBV7-6
CASSLGTGNHNEQFF
TGTGCCAGCAGCTTAGGCACAGGGAACCACAATGAGCAGTTCTTC
>NA|TRBJ2-2|NA|TRBV7-7
CASSSVTGELFF
TGTGCTAGCAGCTCCGTTACCGGGGAGCTGTTTTTT
>many|TRBJ2-1|NA|TRBV5-5
CASSSTTPLSYNEQFF
TGTGCCAGCAGCTCCACAACACCCCTCTCCTACAATGAGCAGTTCTTC
>NA|TRBJ2-5|NA|TRBV11-2
CASSLVLFGAGQETQYF
TGTGCCAGCAGCTTAGTCTTGTTTGGAGCCGGGCAAGAGACCCAGTACTTC
>NA|TRBJ1-1|NA|TRBV5-5
CASSLRRLGAFF
TGTGCCAGCAGCTTAAGGCGTCTTGGAGCTTTCTTT
>NA|TRBJ2-5|NA|TRBV5-6
CASSLGGSSEETQYF
TGTGCCAGCAGCTTGGGGGGCAGTTCAGAAGAGACCCAGTACTTC
>NA|TRBJ2-1|TRBD2|TRBV27
CASSTLEREWSYNEQFF
TGTGCCAGCAGTACCCTTGAGCGGGAGTGGTCCTACAATGAGCAGTTCTTC
>few|TRBJ2-3|NA|TRBV27
CASSLYGDQFTDTQYF
TGTGCCAGCAGTTTATATGGGGACCAATTCACAGATACGCAGTATTTT
>NA|TRBJ2-2|NA|TRBV7-8
CASSFYGELFF
TGTGCCAGCAGCTTCTACGGGGAGCTGTTTTTT
>once|TRBJ2-1|TRBD2|TRBV11-3
CASSYATSVIGNEQFF
TGTGCCAGCAGCTACGCGACTAGCGTTATTGGTAATGAGCAGTTCTTC
>NA|TRBJ1-4|NA|TRBV6-6
CASSFSGHDEKLFF
TGTGCCAGCAGTTTCAGCGGGCACGATGAAAAACTGTTTTTT
>few|TRBJ2-3|NA|TRBV2
CASSVGPDTQYF
TGTGCCAGCAGTGTAGGGCCAGATACGCAGTATTTT
>NA|TRBJ1-5|NA|TRBV28
CASSDDSYQPQHF
TGTGCCAGCAGCGATGACAGTTATCAGCCCCAGCATTTT
>NA|TRBJ2-7|NA|TRBV7-9
CASSRTLGDEQYF
TGTGCCAGCAGTCGGACGTTGGGGGACGAGCAGTACTTC
>NA|TRBJ1-2|NA|TRBV18
CASSPPTSGGVITF
TGTGCCAGCTCACCACCGACGTCGGGGGGGGTGATCACCTTC
>NA|TRBJ1-2|NA|TRBV28
CASSEEQGNYGYTF
TGTGCCAGCAGTGAAGAACAGGGTAACTATGGCTACACCTTC
>NA|TRBJ2-3|NA|TRBV12-5
CASGLYPGGHTQYF
TGTGCTAGTGGTTTGTACCCCGGGGGTCATACGCAGTATTTT
>NA|TRBJ2-2|TRBD2|TRBV19
CASSIAGGVTGELFF
TGTGCCAGTAGTATTGCGGGAGGGGTTACCGGGGAGCTGTTTTTT
>NA|TRBJ2-7|NA|TRBV6-1
CASSEVRGRQYF
TGTGCCAGCAGTGAAGTTAGGGGAAGGCAGTACTTC
>NA|TRBJ2-1|TRBD2|TRBV27
CASSLAGVNEQFF
TGTGCCAGCAGTTTAGCGGGAGTCAATGAGCAGTTCTTC
>NA|TRBJ2-5|NA|TRBV5-1
CASSPGTVLQETQYF
TGCGCCAGCAGCCCCGGAACAGTATTACAAGAGACCCAGTACTTC
>NA|TRBJ1-4|TRBD1|TRBV2
CASNGQGAEKLFF
TGTGCCAGCAATGGACAGGGTGCTGAAAAACTGTTTTTT
>NA|TRBJ2-3|TRBD1|TRBV4-3
CASSQMTGVTDTQYF
TGCGCCAGCAGCCAGATGACAGGGGTGACAGATACGCAGTATTTT
>NA|TRBJ2-7|NA|TRBV30
CAWSTSAGNYEQYF
TGTGCCTGGAGTACGAGCGCAGGGAACTACGAGCAGTACTTC
>NA|TRBJ2-1|NA|TRBV6-1
CASSVSGGWDNEQFF
TGTGCCAGCAGTGTGTCGGGTGGATGGGACAATGAGCAGTTCTTC
>NA|TRBJ1-2|TRBD1|TRBV28
CASSSLGTGLYGYTF
TGTGCCAGCAGTTCTCTAGGGACAGGGCTCTATGGCTACACCTTC
>NA|TRBJ2-1|NA|TRBV20-1
CSAFSRNEQFF
TGCAGTGCTTTTAGTCGTAATGAGCAGTTCTTC
>NA|TRBJ1-1|NA|TRBV9
CASSASGGALGVNTEAFF
TGTGCCAGCAGCGCGTCCGGCGGGGCCCTAGGTGTGAACACTGAAGCTTTCTTT
>NA|TRBJ2-5|NA|TRBV2
CASSGLQETQYF
TGTGCCAGCAGTGGGCTTCAAGAGACCCAGTACTTC
>once|TRBJ2-7|NA|TRBV27
CASSLSGVYEQYF
TGTGCCAGCAGTTTATCGGGCGTGTACGAGCAGTACTTC
>NA|TRBJ1-3|NA|TRBV28
CASIGGYENTIYF
TGTGCCAGCATAGGGGGGTATGAAAACACCATATATTTT
>NA|TRBJ2-7|TRBD1|TRBV10-1
CASSEAGGYEQYF
TGCGCCAGCAGTGAAGCAGGGGGCTACGAGCAGTACTTC